These 21 T cell receptor beta chains were all obtained from the same sample, sequenced in a study of T cell changes during pregnancy in multiple sclerosis. Some clones are missing from TCRdb's copy, which holds only in-frame ones; the method was immunoSEQ multiplex PCR. Among about 130,000 clones listed, less than 97% were seen once. Sequencing was performed on peripheral blood, taken after pregnancy. Source of these receptors: a female donor with multiple sclerosis, enrolled in a pregnancy study.

On this clone itself: The germline gene is not matched at one end of the junction; a read error may be the cause. This chain joins TRBV20-1 and TRBJ2-1; D might be TRBD2 (6 bases). This CDR3 is 11 amino acids long. The germline V gene encodes CDR1 DFQATT and CDR2 SNEGSKA (reference sequence). The CDR3 coding sequence is TGTCGGGGGAGCTCCTACAATGAGCAGTTCTTC. Protein sequence: CRGSSYNEQFF.

The rearrangement links TRBV5-1 to TRBJ2-5; weak D call: TRBD1 (7 bases). The CDR3 has 17 amino acids. Per germline, CDR1 SGHRS and CDR2 YFSETQ. The ends were cut back, 4 bases at V and 1 base at J, with 20 bases in the middle. CDR3 nucleotides: TGCGCCAGCAGCCATTGGGACTCGACAGGGCGCCAAGAGACCCAGTACTTC. It translates to CASSHWDSTGRQETQYF.

The V call is TRBV5-1, the J call TRBJ1-1; D is ambiguous. Germline CDR1 and CDR2: SGHRS and YFSETQ. CDR3 length: 13 amino acids. V dropped 2 bases and J dropped 1 base, with 6 bases sitting between them. The CDR3 reads CASSFGQNTEAFF. CDR3 nucleotides: TGCGCCAGCAGCTTTGGGCAGAACACTGAAGCTTTCTTT.

The CDR3 DNA follows: TGTGCCAGCAGTAGGACGGGGGGCGATTACACTGAAGCTTTCTTT. Its protein is CASSRTGGDYTEAFF. J is TRBJ1-1 and V is TRBV6-5; possible D gene TRBD1, 6 bases. The CDR3 contains 15 residues. Germline CDR1 MNHEY, CDR2 SVGAGI. V was pared by 5 bases and J by 3 bases, with 16 bases between.

The DNA for the CDR3 is TGCGCCAGCAGCCAAGATGTTGGGACACACGCTGAAGCTTTCTTT. Its translation: CASSQDVGTHAEAFF. This sequence joins TRBV4-3 and TRBJ1-1; the D gene is possibly TRBD1 (6 bases). CDR3 length: 15 residues. V was shortened by 0 bases and J by 6 bases, with 14 bases between the two germline ends. CDR1 and CDR2 from the germline V gene are LGHNA and YSLEER.

This rearrangement joins TRBV6-1 to TRBJ2-7; TRBD2 matches at 11 bases. With V trimmed by 4 bases and J by 4 bases, 21 bases remained unmatched. Germline loops: CDR1 MNHNS, CDR2 SASEGT. The length of the CDR3 is 20 residues. In nucleotides, the CDR3 is TGTGCCAGCAGTGCCCAAGCGGCGGGGGTTTCACTAGCGGGAGTTTACGAGCAGTACTTC. Its protein product is CASSAQAAGVSLAGVYEQYF.

The rearrangement joins TRBV6-5 to TRBJ2-3, with TRBD2 matching over 7 bases. CDR1 is MNHEY, CDR2 SVGAGI, per germline. The CDR3 is 15 residues long. J lost 1 base, V lost 5 bases, and 6 bases had no gene match. CDR3 DNA sequence: TGTGCCAGCAGTAACGGGGGGTTGGGCACAGATACGCAGTATTTT. Protein: CASSNGGLGTDTQYF.

V usage is TRBV28 and J usage is TRBJ1-5, with 10 bases fitting TRBD1. V shed 5 bases, J shed 7 bases, and the junction held 2 bases outside the gene matches. The CDR3 loop spans 13 amino acids. Germline CDR1 MDHEN, CDR2 SYDVKM. CDR3 nucleotides: TGTGCCAGCAGTGGGACAGGGGACCAGCCCCAGCATTTT. It is translated as CASSGTGDQPQHF.

This clone was counted once. This rearrangement joins TRBV7-2 to TRBJ1-3; 7 bases fit TRBD1. The germline V gene encodes CDR1 SGHTA and CDR2 FQGNSA. V dropped 0 bases and J dropped 1; count of bases not matched to a gene: 6. The CDR3 has 17 amino acids. The DNA of the CDR3 is TGTGCCAGCAGCTTAGCTTCGGGACAGAGGTCTGGAAACACCATATATTTT. This codes for CASSLASGQRSGNTIYF. The full variable domain, with the rest looked up from reference TRBV7-2 and TRBJ1-3, is GAGVSQSPSNKVTEKGKDVELRCDPISGHTALYWYRQSLGQGLEFLIYFQGNSAPDKSGLPSDRFSAERTGGSVSTLTIQRTQQEDSAVYLCASSLASGQRSGNTIYFGEGSWLTVV.

This clone was seen just once. The V call is TRBV28, the J call TRBJ1-4, with TRBD1 matching 9 bases. V lost 4 bases and J lost 4; bases outside the gene matches: 4. The CDR3 totals 15 residues. In germline, CDR1 is MDHEN, CDR2 SYDVKM. Written as DNA, the CDR3 is TGTGCCAGCAGTTCGTTGACAGGGGGTAATGAAAAACTGTTTTTT. It is translated as CASSSLTGGNEKLFF.

This clone was seen just once. The chain couples TRBV9 to TRBJ1-2; a possible D gene is TRBD1 (5 bases). V was pared by 0 bases and J by 4 bases, with 16 bases between. The CDR3 runs to 16 residues. CDR1 is SGDLS, CDR2 YYNGEE, per germline. The CDR3 loop reads CASSVGPSGHGYGYTF. The CDR3 DNA follows: TGTGCCAGCAGCGTAGGCCCGTCAGGGCATGGCTATGGCTACACCTTC.

The rearrangement links TRBV18 to TRBJ2-2; 9 nucleotides agree with TRBD1. After removal of 2 bases from V and 7 bases from J, the junction contained 5 bases not matched to a gene. CDR3 length equals 15 residues. Germline V CDR1 and CDR2: KGHSH, LQKENI. The CDR3 reads CASSPGQGLDGELFF. Here the CDR3 DNA reads TGTGCCAGCTCACCAGGACAGGGGTTAGACGGGGAGCTGTTTTTT.

J is TRBJ1-5 and V is TRBV19; D remains unclear. The V gene lost 7 bases and the J gene lost 1 base, with 11 bases spanning the gap. This CDR3 is built from 14 residues. CDR1 is LNHDA and CDR2 is SQIVND in the germline V gene (reference sequence). The DNA for the CDR3 is TGTGCCAGTAACGGGAGGTTAAGCAATCAGCCCCAGCATTTT. This gives the protein CASNGRLSNQPQHF.

The rearrangement uses TRBV9 and TRBJ1-3; 8 positions match TRBD1. The germline V gene encodes CDR1 SGDLS and CDR2 YYNGEE. The CDR3 spans 17 residues. V trimming: 0 bases; J trimming: 2 bases; junction bases outside the gene matches: 7. The CDR3: CASSVAGDRPPGNTIYF. CDR3 nucleotides: TGTGCCAGCAGCGTAGCCGGGGACAGGCCGCCTGGAAACACCATATATTTT.

The chain links TRBV10-3 to TRBJ2-3; tentatively, D is TRBD1 (6 bases). There are 15 residues in the CDR3. Germline assignment: CDR1 ENHRY and CDR2 SYGVKD. V was clipped by 4 bases and J by 3 bases, with 14 bases between them. The CDR3 DNA reads TGTGCCATCAGTGGCCGGGACAACCCTACAGATACGCAGTATTTT. As protein: CAISGRDNPTDTQYF.

In DNA, the CDR3 is TGCAGCGTTCCGGGACAGGGATCTAACTATGGCTACACCTTC. This translates into CSVPGQGSNYGYTF. The rearrangement uses TRBV29-1 and TRBJ1-2; 9 nucleotides agree with TRBD1. CDR3 length equals 14 residues. CDR1 and CDR2 from the germline V gene are SQVTM and ANQGSEA. V was clipped by 5 bases and J by 0 bases; unmatched bases: 4.

The genes are TRBV5-1 and TRBJ2-7; TRBD2 aligns across 7 bases. Unmatched junction bases numbered 15, after V lost 0 bases and J lost 3 bases. The germline gives CDR1 SGHRS, CDR2 YFSETQ. There are 18 residues in the CDR3. The CDR3: CASSLVLSSAGRDYEQYF. The CDR3 DNA reads as TGCGCCAGCAGCTTGGTGTTGTCGTCGGCGGGGAGGGACTACGAGCAGTACTTC.

The chain recombines TRBV29-1 with TRBJ2-1; D might be TRBD2 (6 bases). The germline V and J ends were trimmed by 3 bases and 6 bases, with 15 bases remaining between them. The V gene's germline CDR1 is SQVTM and CDR2 ANQGSEA. This CDR3 is built from 14 residues. Here the CDR3 reads CSVDGTGAPNEQFF. Here the CDR3 DNA reads TGCAGCGTTGATGGCACGGGAGCCCCCAATGAGCAGTTCTTC.

This clone has only one observation. This chain joins TRBV4-1 and TRBJ2-7; a weak D match, TRBD2 (5 bases). The V end lost 0 bases, the J end lost 0 bases, and 12 bases lay between the germline ends. The CDR3 has 16 residues. From germline, CDR1 is MGHRA and CDR2 YSYEKL. The CDR3 coding sequence is TGCGCCAGCAGCCAAGACTGGGCGAGGGTCTCCTACGAGCAGTACTTC. This gives the protein CASSQDWARVSYEQYF.

The rearrangement links TRBV7-6 to TRBJ1-1, with D tentatively TRBD1 (5 bases). The CDR3 covers 15 residues. The V gene's germline CDR1 is SGHVS and CDR2 FNYEAQ. Trimming shortened V by 1 base and J by 1 base, and 10 bases separated the two germline ends. This chain's CDR3 is CASSLGQGSNTEAFF. Here the CDR3 DNA reads TGTGCCAGCAGCTTAGGCCAGGGATCGAACACTGAAGCTTTCTTT.

This clone was seen just once. The chain joins TRBV5-1 to TRBJ2-7; 9 positions agree with TRBD2. Germline V gives CDR1 SGHRS, CDR2 YFSETQ. V lost 6 bases, J lost 5 bases, and 9 bases stayed unmatched. The CDR3 loop spans 14 amino acids. CDR3 residues: CASNPTSGLNEQYF. CDR3 nucleotides: TGCGCCAGCAACCCCACTAGCGGGTTGAACGAGCAGTACTTC.